The 2 T cell receptor beta chains listed next were all sequenced from one sample in a study of persistence of HIV-infected CD4 T cells. Stimulation used about 9.2 ug/mL lysate from CMV-infected fibroblasts. Memory cells lacking CD40L and CD69 with high CD45RO were sorted. These TCRs' antigens remain unknown. This was the immunoSEQ version 4 assay in survey mode. Repertoires were generated with immunoSEQ multiplex PCR, while TCRdb's copy carries only in-frame clones and drops some. The table has 50,000 or so clones, approximately 72% seen once. Sequences were derived from CD4+ T cells sorted from PBMCs after approximately 18-hour stimulation, sampled from a patient who received antiretroviral therapy. The receptors here all came from an adult man with HIV who was CMV-seropositive.

This rearrangement joins TRBV7-7 to TRBJ1-4; 7 bases agree with TRBD1. V trimming: 6 bases; J trimming: 6 bases; junction bases outside the gene matches: 10. The germline gives CDR1 SSHAT, CDR2 FNYEAQ (reference sequence). The CDR3 loop spans 15 amino acids. CDR3 residues: CASSPGDRAYEKLFF. The CDR3 nucleotides read TGTGCCAGCAGTCCGGGAGACAGGGCGTATGAAAAACTGTTTTTT. The full variable domain, completed using reference TRBV7-7 and TRBJ1-4, is GAGVSQSPRYKVTKRGQDVTLRCDPISSHATLYWYQQALGQGPEFLTYFNYEAQPDKSGLPSDRFSAERPEGSISTLTIQRTEQRDSAMYRCASSPGDRAYEKLFFGSGTQLSVL.

This clone occurred a few times. CDR3 sequence reads: CASSFRTGAANTGELFF. The CDR3 DNA reads TGTGCCAGCAGCTTTCGGACAGGGGCTGCGAACACCGGGGAGCTGTTTTTT. V usage is TRBV7-2 and J usage is TRBJ2-2, with TRBD1 matching 9 bases. The CDR3 runs to 17 residues. V lost 3 bases, J lost 0 bases, and 5 bases stayed unmatched. CDR1 is SGHTA, CDR2 FQGNSA, per germline.